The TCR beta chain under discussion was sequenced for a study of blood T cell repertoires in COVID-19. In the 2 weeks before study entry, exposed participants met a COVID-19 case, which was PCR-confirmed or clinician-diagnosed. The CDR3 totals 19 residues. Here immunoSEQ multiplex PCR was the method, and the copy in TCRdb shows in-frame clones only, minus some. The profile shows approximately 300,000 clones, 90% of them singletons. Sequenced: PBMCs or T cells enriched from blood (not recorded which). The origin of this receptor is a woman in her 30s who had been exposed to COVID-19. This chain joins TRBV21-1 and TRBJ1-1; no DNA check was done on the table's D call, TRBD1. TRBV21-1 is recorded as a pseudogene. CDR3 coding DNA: TGTGCCAGCAGCTTTTCCATAACAGGGAAAGGGGCAAAGGACACTGAAGCTTTCTTT. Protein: CASSFSITGKGAKDTEAFF.